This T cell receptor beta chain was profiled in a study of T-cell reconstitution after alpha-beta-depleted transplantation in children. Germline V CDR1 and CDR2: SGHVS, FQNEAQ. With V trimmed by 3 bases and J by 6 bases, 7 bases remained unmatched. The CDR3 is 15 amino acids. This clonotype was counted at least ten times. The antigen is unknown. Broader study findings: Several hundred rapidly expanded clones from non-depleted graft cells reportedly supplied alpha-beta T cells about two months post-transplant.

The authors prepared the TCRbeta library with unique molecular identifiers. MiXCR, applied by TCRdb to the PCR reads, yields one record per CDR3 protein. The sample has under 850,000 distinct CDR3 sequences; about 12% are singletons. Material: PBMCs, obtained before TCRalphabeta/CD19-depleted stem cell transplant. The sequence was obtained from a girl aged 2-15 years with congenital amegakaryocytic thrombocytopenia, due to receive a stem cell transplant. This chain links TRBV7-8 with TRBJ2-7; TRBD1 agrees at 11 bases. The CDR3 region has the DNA TGTGCCAGCAGCTTCACTGGGACAGGGGGATTCGAGCAGTACTTC. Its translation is CASSFTGTGGFEQYF.